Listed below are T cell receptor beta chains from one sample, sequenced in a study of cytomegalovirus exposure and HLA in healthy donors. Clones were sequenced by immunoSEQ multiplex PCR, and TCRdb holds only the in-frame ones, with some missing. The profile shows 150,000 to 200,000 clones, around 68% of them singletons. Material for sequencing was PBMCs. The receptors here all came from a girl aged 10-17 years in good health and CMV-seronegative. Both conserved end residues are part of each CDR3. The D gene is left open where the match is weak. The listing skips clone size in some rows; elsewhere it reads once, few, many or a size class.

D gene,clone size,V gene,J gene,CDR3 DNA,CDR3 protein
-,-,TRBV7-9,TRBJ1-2,TGTGCCAGCAGCCTCTCCCCAGCTAACTATGGCTACACCTTC,CASSLSPANYGYTF
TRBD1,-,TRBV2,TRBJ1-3,TGTGCCAGCAGGGACAGGGGTTCAGACACCATATATTTT,CASRDRGSDTIYF
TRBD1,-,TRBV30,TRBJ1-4,TGTGCCTGGAGTCGACAGGGTGTAGTAAAACTGTTTTTT,CAWSRQGVVKLFF
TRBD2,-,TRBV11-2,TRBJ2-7,TGTGCCAGCAGCTTACGGGGGGGCACGTCCTACGAGCAGTACTTC,CASSLRGGTSYEQYF
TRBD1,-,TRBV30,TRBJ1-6,TGTGCCTGGGAGGGGACAGGGGTGAGTAATTCACCCCTCCACTTT,CAWEGTGVSNSPLHF
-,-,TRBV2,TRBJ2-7,TGTGCCAGCAGTGTTCAAAAAGACATTTCCCTTGAGCAGTACTTC,CASSVQKDISLEQYF
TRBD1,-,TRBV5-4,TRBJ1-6,TGTGCCAGCAGCGTAGCCGGGACAGGGTTATCCCTCCACTTT,CASSVAGTGLSLHF
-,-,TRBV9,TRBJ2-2,TGTGCCAGCAGCGTAGCAGTAAACACCGGGGAGCTGTTTTTT,CASSVAVNTGELFF
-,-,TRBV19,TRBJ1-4,TGTGCCAGTAGAAGCGGGGATGGAAATGAAAAACTGTTTTTT,CASRSGDGNEKLFF
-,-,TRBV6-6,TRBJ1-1,TGTGCCAGCAGTTATGTCCCGGGTGGCACTGAAGCTTTCTTT,CASSYVPGGTEAFF
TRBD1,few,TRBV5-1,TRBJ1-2,TGCGCCAGCAGCTTGGTTGGGGGACAGGACTTTGGCTACACCTTC,CASSLVGGQDFGYTF
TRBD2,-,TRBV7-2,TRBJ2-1,TGTGCCAGCGGTCGAGCGGGGAGCTACAATGAGCAGTTCTTC,CASGRAGSYNEQFF
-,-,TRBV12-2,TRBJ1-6,TGTGCAAGTCGCTTAAAAAAGGCCAGGGGATCACCCCTCCACTTT,CASRLKKARGSPLHF
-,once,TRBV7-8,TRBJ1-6,TGTGCCAGCAGCTTAGCGGTCCTAAATTCACCCCTCCACTTT,CASSLAVLNSPLHF
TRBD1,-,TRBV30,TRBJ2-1,TGTGCCTGGAACCCCGGAAGGGGGCGAAAGAATGAGCAGTTCTTC,CAWNPGRGRKNEQFF
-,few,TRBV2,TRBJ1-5,TGTGCCAGCAGGTCGAGCCAGCCCCAGCATTTT,CASRSSQPQHF
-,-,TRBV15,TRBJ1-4,TGTGCCACCAGCAGCCTTAATGAAAAACTGTTTTTT,CATSSLNEKLFF
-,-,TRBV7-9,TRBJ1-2,TGTGCCAGCAGCTTATACGAAGGGGAGGGTGGCTACACCTTC,CASSLYEGEGGYTF
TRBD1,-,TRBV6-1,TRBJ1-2,TGTGCCAGCAGTCCCACAGGGGGCTCGGTTGGCTACACCTTC,CASSPTGGSVGYTF
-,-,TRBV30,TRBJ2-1,TGTGCCTGGAGTGAGGGACTGATGATGATGAATGAGCAGTTCTTC,CAWSEGLMMMNEQFF
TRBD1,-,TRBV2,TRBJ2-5,TGTGCCAGCAGTAGGGGGCGCCAAGAGACCCAGTACTTC,CASSRGRQETQYF
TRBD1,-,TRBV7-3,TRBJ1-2,TGTGCCAGCAGCTTAACCGGGACAGAATATGGCTACACCTTC,CASSLTGTEYGYTF